The 29 T cell receptor beta chains given below trace back to one sample, sequenced in a study of T cells in Graves' hyperthyroidism and ophthalmopathy. Amplification of TCR beta CDR3 regions was performed using RNA transcripts as template. HTBI primers were employed in a first-round RT-PCR of the TCR CDR3. Each CDR3 protein gets one entry after TCRdb re-called the multiplex PCR reads with MiXCR. The repertoire has 500,000 to 600,000 distinct CDR3 sequences, 20% of them found once; the top ten carry approximately 48%. The sequenced material came from blood. All receptors derive from a man aged 35-49 years with Graves' ophthalmopathy.

This clonotype was observed many times. The genes are TRBV12-3 or TRBV12-4 and TRBJ1-1, with unresolved D. V shed 4 bases and J shed 5 bases, with 17 bases lying between them. The CDR3 has 15 amino acids. The CDR3 is CASSSQTSFTTEAFF. As DNA, the CDR3 is TGTGCCAGCAGTTCGCAGACCTCCTTCACAACTGAAGCTTTCTTT.

This clonotype was recorded at least ten times. The V gene is TRBV12-3 or TRBV12-4, the J gene TRBJ1-5; D is undetermined. The CDR3 is 15 amino acids. V was clipped by 5 bases and J by 1 base, with 12 bases between them. The CDR3 spells CASSVASGSNQPQHF. The CDR3 DNA follows: TGTGCCAGCAGTGTCGCCTCGGGCAGCAATCAGCCCCAGCATTTT.

The chain recombines TRBV15 with TRBJ1-1; D might be TRBD1 (6 bases). V was clipped by 0 bases and J by 10 bases, with 15 bases between them. This CDR3 has 14 amino acids. Germline assignment: CDR1 LNHNV and CDR2 YYDKDF (reference sequence). CDR3 coding DNA: TGTGCCACCAGCAGAGATCGGGGGGCCGGCGTAGCTTTCTTT. Translation: CATSRDRGAGVAFF.

The sample holds a few counts of this clonotype. The chain links TRBV7-9 to TRBJ2-7, with 9 bases identical to TRBD1. Per the germline V gene, CDR1 is SEHNR and CDR2 is FQNEAQ (reference sequence). CDR3 size: 15 residues. Trimming removed 5 bases from V and 0 bases from J; junction bases left unmatched: 5. CDR3 residues: CASSRDRDTSYEQYF. The CDR3 DNA follows: TGTGCCAGCAGCCGGGACAGGGACACCTCCTACGAGCAGTACTTC.

The V call is TRBV4-1, the J call TRBJ2-1; D gene uncertain. The CDR3 is 18 residues long. Trimming took off 0 bases at V and 1 base at J, with 16 bases between the two ends. Germline V gene lookup returns CDR1 MGHRA and CDR2 YSYEKL. CDR3 sequence reads: CASSQERRPGLSYNEQFF. The CDR3 DNA reads TGCGCCAGCAGCCAAGAGAGGCGGCCCGGGCTGTCCTACAATGAGCAGTTCTTC.

The table lists this clonotype with many counts. The chain uses TRBV15 and TRBJ2-3; D uncertain. The CDR3 runs 14 residues. The germline CDR1 and CDR2 sequences are LNHNV and YYDKDF (reference sequence). V was trimmed by 2 bases and J by 1 base, leaving 7 bases between them. CDR3 sequence (DNA): TGTGCCACCAGCAGACTACCCGGCACAGATACGCAGTATTTT. It translates to CATSRLPGTDTQYF.

V and J are TRBV20-1 and TRBJ2-7; no definite D call. This CDR3 has 13 amino acids. Germline V gene lookup returns CDR1 DFQATT and CDR2 SNEGSKA (reference sequence). Trimming cost V 5 bases and J 2 bases, with 13 bases left between them. CDR3 DNA sequence: TGCAGTGCTGCCCTCGACGGGCCCTACGAGCAGTACTTC. It codes for CSAALDGPYEQYF.

The DNA of the CDR3 is TGCGCCAGCTCCCAAGGAGGGACCCGCACAGATACGCAGTATTTT. Translation gives CASSQGGTRTDTQYF. The chain joins TRBV4-3 to TRBJ2-3; D possibly corresponds to TRBD2 (6 bases). Trimming cost V 8 bases and J 1 base, with 16 bases left between them. The CDR3 spans 15 residues. Germline V gives CDR1 LGHNA, CDR2 YSLEER.

CDR3 loop: CASKPLTGATNEKLFF. The DNA for the CDR3 is TGTGCCAGCAAACCCCTAACAGGCGCAACTAATGAAAAACTGTTTTTT. The V call is TRBV27, the J call TRBJ1-4, with a weak D call TRBD1 (5 bases). CDR1 and CDR2 from the germline V gene are MNHEY and SMNVEV (reference sequence). The V and J ends lost 7 bases and 0 bases respectively, with 15 bases between them. This CDR3 is 16 amino acids long.

This clonotype was seen a few times. The V gene is TRBV5-1, the J gene TRBJ1-2, with 9 bases identical to TRBD1. V gave up 2 bases and J gave up 2 bases; unmatched junction bases: 10. This CDR3 is 17 amino acids long. Germline CDR1 and CDR2: SGHRS and YFSETQ. CDR3 bases: TGCGCCAGCAGCTTCTCTACCGGGACAGGGTCCAACTATGGCTACACCTTC. It translates to CASSFSTGTGSNYGYTF. Full variable domain (remainder filled in from reference TRBV5-1 and TRBJ1-2): KAGVTQTPRYLIKTRGQQVTLSCSPISGHRSVSWYQQTPGQGLQFLFEYFSETQRNKGNFPGRFSGRQFSNSRSEMNVSTLELGDSALYLCASSFSTGTGSNYGYTFGSGTRLTVV.

This clonotype was counted a few times. The chain carries TRBV20-1 and TRBJ2-5, with a tentative D call TRBD1 (6 bases). The CDR3 extends over 14 amino acids. The germline CDR1 and CDR2 sequences are DFQATT and SNEGSKA (reference sequence). V lost 3 bases to trimming and J lost 4 bases, with 15 bases between them. The CDR3: CSARLDRPGETQYF. The DNA of the CDR3 is TGCAGTGCTAGGCTCGACAGGCCGGGAGAGACCCAGTACTTC.

In its sample, this clonotype was seen many times. This chain uses TRBV5-1 with TRBJ1-3; possibly TRBD1 for D (5 bases). CDR3 size: 15 residues. Germline values: CDR1 SGHRS, CDR2 YFSETQ. V lost 0 bases and J lost 0, with 7 bases in between. The CDR3 nucleotides read TGCGCCAGCAGCTTGGGACAGAGCTCTGGAAACACCATATATTTT. This gives the protein CASSLGQSSGNTIYF.

The gene calls are TRBV11-3 and TRBJ1-1, with unresolved D. This CDR3 has 13 residues. The V gene's germline CDR1 is SGHNT and CDR2 YENEEA. Trimming took 8 bases from V and 3 from J, leaving 13 bases between them. CDR3 nucleotides: TGTGCCAGCGCTAGACGGTCGGACACTGAAGCTTTCTTT. Its protein is CASARRSDTEAFF.

This clonotype was seen a few times. The chain links TRBV4-1 to TRBJ2-7, with D perhaps assigned TRBD1 or TRBD2 (5 bases each). Germline V CDR1 and CDR2: MGHRA, YSYEKL. Trimming stripped 5 bases from V and 5 bases from J, with 22 bases between. This CDR3 is 16 amino acids long. CDR3 coding DNA: TGCGCCAGCAGCTCGATCATGCTAGGGGAGTCCCACGAGCAGTACTTC. It yields the protein CASSSIMLGESHEQYF.

This clonotype appeared many times. V usage is TRBV30 and J usage is TRBJ2-7, with 10 positions matching TRBD1. V gave up 5 bases and J gave up 3 bases; unmatched junction bases: 4. The CDR3 runs to 13 residues. In germline, CDR1 is GTSNPN, CDR2 SVGIG (reference sequence). CDR3 amino acids: CAWSGTGDYEQYF. CDR3 nucleotide sequence: TGTGCCTGGTCTGGGACAGGGGACTACGAGCAGTACTTC.

Comments on this clonotype: A much larger clonotype is one base distant, so this may be a read error. The gene calls are TRBV6-9 and TRBJ2-1; 10 bases map to TRBD2. The CDR3 consists of 16 residues. V lost 3 bases, J lost 10 bases, and 12 bases stayed unmatched. The germline gives CDR1 MNHGY, CDR2 SVAAGI. CDR3: CASSYLAGGFQGEQFF. CDR3 DNA sequence: TGTGCCAGCAGTTACTTAGCGGGGGGCTTTCAAGGCGAGCAGTTCTTC.

This clonotype was observed many times. The chain has TRBV18 and TRBJ1-4; D remains ambiguous. V was pared by 1 base and J by 8 bases, with 8 bases between. CDR1 and CDR2 from the germline V gene are KGHSH and LQKENI. CDR3 length: 13 amino acids. CDR3 region: CASSPQGSEKLFF. Here the CDR3 DNA reads TGTGCCAGCTCACCACAGGGAAGCGAAAAACTGTTTTTT.

At least ten counts were recorded for this clonotype. CDR3 nucleotides: TGTGCCAGCAGTTACGGGGTCGGACAGGGGCCCTACGAGCAGTACTTC. Its translation: CASSYGVGQGPYEQYF. The chain carries TRBV6-2 or TRBV6-3 and TRBJ2-7; 9 bases are shared with TRBD1. The CDR3 extends over 16 amino acids. Per the germline V gene, CDR1 is MNHEY and CDR2 is SVGEGT. Trimming took 2 bases from V and 2 from J; bases not matched to a gene: 7.

This clonotype was counted only a few times. The chain is built from TRBV6-1 and TRBJ2-2; 9 nucleotides align to TRBD1. This CDR3 spans 15 amino acids. Unmatched junction bases numbered 8, after V lost 5 bases and J lost 7 bases. Germline lookup yields CDR1 MNHNS and CDR2 SASEGT. CDR3 region: CASSSPGQGIGELFF. The CDR3 coding sequence is TGTGCCAGCAGTTCCCCGGGACAGGGAATCGGGGAGCTGTTTTTT.

This clonotype was counted between two and nine times. This chain connects TRBV7-9 to TRBJ2-7; TRBD2 aligns across 7 bases. The germline CDR1 and CDR2 sequences are SEHNR and FQNEAQ (reference sequence). The CDR3 length is 15 residues. Trimming cost V 7 bases and J 3 bases; bases outside gene matches: 12. CDR3 DNA: TGTGCCAGCACCACGACCGGCGGCGGGGGCTACGAGCAGTACTTC. This sequence encodes CASTTTGGGGYEQYF.

This clonotype was seen more than once but under ten times. V is TRBV5-1 and J is TRBJ2-7, with 10 bases identical to TRBD1. The germline V gene encodes CDR1 SGHRS and CDR2 YFSETQ. The CDR3 is made up of 15 amino acids. J was trimmed by 2 bases and V by 0 bases; bases with no gene match: 2. CDR3 sequence (DNA): TGCGCCAGCAGCTTGGTGGGACAGGGGACCTACGAGCAGTACTTC. Protein sequence: CASSLVGQGTYEQYF.

The genes are TRBV10-3 and TRBJ2-3; 7 bases fit TRBD2. The trim removed 4 bases at V and 3 bases at J, leaving 4 bases unmatched. The germline V gene encodes CDR1 ENHRY and CDR2 SYGVKD. This CDR3 region has 14 residues. The CDR3 nucleotides read TGTGCCATCAGTGGGGATAGCGGGACAGATACGCAGTATTTT. Protein product: CAISGDSGTDTQYF.

In its sample, this clonotype was seen many times. The chain has TRBV7-3 and TRBJ2-4; 7 bases match TRBD1. With 5 bases clipped from V and 2 bases from J, the junction kept 9 bases outside the gene matches. Germline V gene sequence: CDR1 SGHTA, CDR2 FQGTGA. This CDR3 has 16 residues. The CDR3 sequence is CASSLEGGATKNIQYF. The DNA of the CDR3 is TGTGCCAGCAGCCTAGAAGGGGGCGCAACCAAAAACATTCAGTACTTC.

This clonotype has a handful of counts. The V and J genes are TRBV27 and TRBJ2-3; 7 bases are a match to TRBD1. The ends lost 5 bases at V and 7 bases at J; junction bases unmatched: 3. The CDR3 runs 12 residues. Germline V gene sequence: CDR1 MNHEY, CDR2 SMNVEV (reference sequence). The CDR3 sequence: CASSDRANTQYF. The CDR3 DNA reads TGTGCCAGCAGTGACAGGGCAAATACGCAGTATTTT.

The gene calls are TRBV10-3 and TRBJ2-7; the D is unclear. Looked up from germline, CDR1 is ENHRY and CDR2 is SYGVKD. V shed 6 bases and J shed 0 bases, with 6 bases lying between them. The length of the CDR3 is 12 residues. The DNA of the CDR3 is TGTGCCATCAGCTGGGGCTCCTACGAGCAGTACTTC. Translating gives CAISWGSYEQYF.

The chain links TRBV20-1 to TRBJ2-7; a possible D gene is TRBD1 (6 bases). Germline CDR1 DFQATT, CDR2 SNEGSKA (reference sequence). This CDR3 has 14 residues. V was trimmed by 3 bases and J by 1 base, leaving 13 bases between them. The CDR3 is CSASNRVGSYEQYF. As DNA, the CDR3 is TGCAGTGCTAGTAACAGGGTTGGGTCCTACGAGCAGTACTTC.

This clonotype has only a few counts. The chain has TRBV4-1 and TRBJ1-1; possibly TRBD1 for D (6 bases). From germline, CDR1 is MGHRA and CDR2 YSYEKL. Trimming shortened V by 4 bases and J by 0 bases, and 15 bases separated the two germline ends. This CDR3 region has 16 residues. CDR3 nucleotide sequence: TGCGCCAGCAGCCCAGCAGGGACAACTCTGAACACTGAAGCTTTCTTT. Amino acids: CASSPAGTTLNTEAFF.

Turning to this clonotype: This may stem from a read error, because a much larger clone lies one nucleotide away. The chain is built from TRBV3-1 and TRBJ2-5, with 8 bases aligning to TRBD2. Per germline, CDR1 LGHDT and CDR2 YNNKEL (reference sequence). The CDR3 loop spans 17 amino acids. In nucleotides, the CDR3 is TGTGTCAGCAGCCAAGATCTGAGCGGGGGATATCAAGAGACCCAGTACTTC. Translated: CVSSQDLSGGYQETQYF.

The chain has TRBV28 and TRBJ1-6, with TRBD1 identical over 7 bases. With V trimmed by 2 bases and J by 6 bases, 4 bases remained unmatched. The CDR3 consists of 15 residues. The germline V gene encodes CDR1 MDHEN and CDR2 SYDVKM. The CDR3 spells CASSLPHRGNSPLHF. The DNA for the CDR3 is TGTGCCAGCAGTTTACCTCACAGGGGTAATTCACCCCTCCACTTT.